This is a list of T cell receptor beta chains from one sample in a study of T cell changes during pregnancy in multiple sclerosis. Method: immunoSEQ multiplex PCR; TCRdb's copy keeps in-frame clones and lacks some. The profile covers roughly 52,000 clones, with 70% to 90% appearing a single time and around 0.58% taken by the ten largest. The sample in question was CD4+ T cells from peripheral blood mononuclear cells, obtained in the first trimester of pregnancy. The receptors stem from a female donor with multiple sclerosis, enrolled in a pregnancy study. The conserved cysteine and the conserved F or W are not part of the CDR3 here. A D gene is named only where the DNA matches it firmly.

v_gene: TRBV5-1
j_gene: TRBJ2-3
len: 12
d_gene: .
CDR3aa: ASSLVQGTDTQY

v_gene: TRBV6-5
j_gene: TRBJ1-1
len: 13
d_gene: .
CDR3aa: ASSSTGTMNTEAF

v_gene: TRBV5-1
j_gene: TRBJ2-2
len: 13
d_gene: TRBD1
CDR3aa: ASSPRQGNTGELF

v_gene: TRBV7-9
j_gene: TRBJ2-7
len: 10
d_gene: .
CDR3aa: ASSYTGYEQY

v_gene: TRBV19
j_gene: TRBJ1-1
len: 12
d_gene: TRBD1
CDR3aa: ASSTRGTLDVAF

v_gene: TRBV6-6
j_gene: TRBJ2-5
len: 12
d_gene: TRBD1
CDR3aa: ASRRDSGETAQY

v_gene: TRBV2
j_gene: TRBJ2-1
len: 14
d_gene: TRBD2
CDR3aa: ASRFLAGGTANEQF

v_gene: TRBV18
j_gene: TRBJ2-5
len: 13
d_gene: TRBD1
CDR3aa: ASTRTGAYQETQY

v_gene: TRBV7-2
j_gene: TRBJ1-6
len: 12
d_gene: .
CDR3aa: ASSTRVQGSPLH

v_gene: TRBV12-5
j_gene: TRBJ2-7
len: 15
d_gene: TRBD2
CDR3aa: ASGTRRAGGPLYEQY

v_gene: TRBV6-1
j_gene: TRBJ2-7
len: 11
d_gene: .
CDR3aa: ASSEAFNYEQY

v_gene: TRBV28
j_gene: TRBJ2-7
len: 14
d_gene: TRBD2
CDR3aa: ASSPVGLAGVDEQY

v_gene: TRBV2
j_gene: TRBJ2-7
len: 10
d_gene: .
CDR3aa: ASSEWSGYQY

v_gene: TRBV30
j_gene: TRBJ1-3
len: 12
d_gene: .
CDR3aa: AWGGKGSGNTIY

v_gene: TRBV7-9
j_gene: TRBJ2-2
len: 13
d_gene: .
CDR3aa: ASSLAGGLTGELF

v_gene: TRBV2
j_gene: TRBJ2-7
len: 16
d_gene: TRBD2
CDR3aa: ASSDPPLLAGGTYEQY

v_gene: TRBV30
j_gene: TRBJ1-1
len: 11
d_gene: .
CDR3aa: AWNAGGGRESF

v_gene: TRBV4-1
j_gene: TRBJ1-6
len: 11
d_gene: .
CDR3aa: ASSLETVSPLH

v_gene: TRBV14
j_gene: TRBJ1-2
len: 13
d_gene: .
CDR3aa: ASSQLEEKNYGYT

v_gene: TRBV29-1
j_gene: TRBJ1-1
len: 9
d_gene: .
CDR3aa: SVDLGLEAF

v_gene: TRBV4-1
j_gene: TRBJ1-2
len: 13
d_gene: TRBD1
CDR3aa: ASSQDPGQKYGYT

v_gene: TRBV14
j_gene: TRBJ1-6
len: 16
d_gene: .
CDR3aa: ASSKGIDRNSYNSPLH

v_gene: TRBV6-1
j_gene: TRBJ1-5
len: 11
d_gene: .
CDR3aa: ASRQNSNQPQH

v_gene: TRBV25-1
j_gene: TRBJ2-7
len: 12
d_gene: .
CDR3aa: ASSESAGPLEQY

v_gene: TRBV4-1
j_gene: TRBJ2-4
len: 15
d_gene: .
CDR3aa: ASSQDGFQGRENIQY

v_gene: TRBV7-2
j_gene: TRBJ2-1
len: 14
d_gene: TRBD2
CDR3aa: ASSQGLAGGENEQF

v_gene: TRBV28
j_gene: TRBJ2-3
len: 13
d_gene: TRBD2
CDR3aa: ASRTSGSGTDTQY

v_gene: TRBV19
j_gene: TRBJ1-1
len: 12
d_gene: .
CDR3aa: ASSAPGRNTEAF

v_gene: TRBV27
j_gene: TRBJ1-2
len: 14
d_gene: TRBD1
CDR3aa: ASSQIRTGVLYGYT

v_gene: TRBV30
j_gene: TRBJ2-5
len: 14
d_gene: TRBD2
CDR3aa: AWSVVAGGYQETQY

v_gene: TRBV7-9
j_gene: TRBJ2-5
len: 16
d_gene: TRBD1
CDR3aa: ASSLRERRGREQETQY

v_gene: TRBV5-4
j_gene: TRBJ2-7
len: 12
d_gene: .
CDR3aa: ASSNRGFLYEQY

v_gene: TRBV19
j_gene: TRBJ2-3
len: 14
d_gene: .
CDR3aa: ASSIMESWGTDTQY

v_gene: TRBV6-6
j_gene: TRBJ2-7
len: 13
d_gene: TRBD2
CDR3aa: ASRKTSGDRYEQY

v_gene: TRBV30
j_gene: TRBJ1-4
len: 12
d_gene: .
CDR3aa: AWSGGRRAEKLF

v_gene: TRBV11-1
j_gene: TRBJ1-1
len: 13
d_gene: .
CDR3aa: ASSLEIGDSTEAF

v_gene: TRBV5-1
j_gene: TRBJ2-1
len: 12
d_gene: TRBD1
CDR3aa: ASTGDRPYNEQF

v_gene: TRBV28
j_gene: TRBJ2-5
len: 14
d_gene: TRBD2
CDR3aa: ASTGTSGSIRETQY

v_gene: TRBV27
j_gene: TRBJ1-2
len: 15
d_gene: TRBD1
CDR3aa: ASSNGLGQTEPHGYT

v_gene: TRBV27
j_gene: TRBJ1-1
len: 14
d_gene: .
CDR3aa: ASSLSIGGGSSEAF

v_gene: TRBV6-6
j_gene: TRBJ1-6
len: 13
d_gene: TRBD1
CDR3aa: ASSPGTGGESPLH

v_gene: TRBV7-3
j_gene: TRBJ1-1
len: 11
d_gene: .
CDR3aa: ASAFGGATEAF

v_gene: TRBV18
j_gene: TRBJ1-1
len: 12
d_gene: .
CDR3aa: ASSPNLGRTEAF

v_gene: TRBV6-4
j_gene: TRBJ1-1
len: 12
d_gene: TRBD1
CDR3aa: ASSADRVSTEAF

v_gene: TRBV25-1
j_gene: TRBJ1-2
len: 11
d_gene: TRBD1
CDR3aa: ASSAGTGYGYT